This T cell receptor (beta chain) was captured by sequencing in a study of control samples from healthy donors and cancer patients. Sequencing used immunoSEQ multiplex PCR; TCRdb keeps in-frame clones, though not all of them. This repertoire shows roughly 88,000 clones, approximately 90% found once; its top ten account for about 0.92%. Sequencing used blood. The receptor comes from a woman between 25 and 40 years old in good health.

This chain's CDR3 is CASWRGTGVPDTQYF. The CDR3 coding sequence is TGTGCCAGCTGGAGGGGGACGGGGGTCCCAGATACGCAGTATTTT. J is TRBJ2-3 and V is TRBV6-5; D tentatively fits TRBD1 or TRBD2 (6 bases each). Germline CDR1 reads MNHEY; CDR2 reads SVGAGI. The V end was cut by 8 bases, the J end by 4 bases, with 19 bases between. The CDR3 extends over 15 amino acids.